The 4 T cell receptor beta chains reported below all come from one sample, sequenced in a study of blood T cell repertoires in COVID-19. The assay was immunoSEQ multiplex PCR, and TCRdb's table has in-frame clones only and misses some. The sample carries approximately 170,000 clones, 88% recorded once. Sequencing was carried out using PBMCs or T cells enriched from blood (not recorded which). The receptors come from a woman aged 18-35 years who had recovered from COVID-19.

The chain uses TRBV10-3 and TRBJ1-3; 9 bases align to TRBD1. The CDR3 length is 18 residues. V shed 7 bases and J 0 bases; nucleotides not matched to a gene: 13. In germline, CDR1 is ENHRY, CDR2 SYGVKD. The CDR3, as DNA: TGTGCCATCATGAACCGGGACAGGGACTCCTACTCTGGAAACACCATATATTTT. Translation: CAIMNRDRDSYSGNTIYF.

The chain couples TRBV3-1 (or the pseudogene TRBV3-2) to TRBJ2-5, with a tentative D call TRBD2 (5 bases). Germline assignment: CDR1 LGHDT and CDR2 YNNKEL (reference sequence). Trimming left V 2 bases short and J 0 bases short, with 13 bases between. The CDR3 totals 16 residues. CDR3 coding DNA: TGTGCCAGCAGCCAACCGGACTGGAGGTACCAAGAGACCCAGTACTTC. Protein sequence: CASSQPDWRYQETQYF.

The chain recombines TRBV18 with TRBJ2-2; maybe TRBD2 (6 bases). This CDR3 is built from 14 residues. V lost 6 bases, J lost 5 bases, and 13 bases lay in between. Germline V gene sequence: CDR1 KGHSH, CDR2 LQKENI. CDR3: CASSQGRGTGELFF. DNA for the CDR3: TGTGCCAGCTCCCAAGGACGGGGGACCGGGGAGCTGTTTTTT.

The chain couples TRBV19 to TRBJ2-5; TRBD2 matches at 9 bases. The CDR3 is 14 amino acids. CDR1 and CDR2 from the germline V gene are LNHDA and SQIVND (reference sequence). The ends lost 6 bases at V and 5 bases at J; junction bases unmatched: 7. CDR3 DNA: TGTGCCAGTAGGAATAGCGGGAGCGGGGAGACCCAGTACTTC. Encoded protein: CASRNSGSGETQYF.